One and the same sample provided the 26 T cell receptor beta chains below, sequenced in a study of cytomegalovirus exposure and HLA in healthy donors. 13 Jbeta primers and 60 Vbeta primers were used for the PCR. Libraries were prepared by immunoSEQ multiplex PCR; TCRdb keeps only in-frame clonotypes and omits some of them. Among fewer than 200,000 clones listed, about three quarters were seen once. Sequenced: PBMCs. These receptor sequences come from a woman in her forties in good health and CMV-seropositive.

This sequence joins TRBV28 and TRBJ1-4, with 11 bases that match TRBD1. Germline V lookup: CDR1 MDHEN, CDR2 SYDVKM. The CDR3 loop spans 16 amino acids. J lost 0 bases, V lost 4 bases, and 1 base had no gene match. The CDR3 reads CASSSDRGPTNEKLFF. The DNA for the CDR3 is TGTGCCAGCAGTTCGGACAGGGGGCCAACTAATGAAAAACTGTTTTTT.

This rearrangement joins TRBV20-1 to TRBJ2-3, with a possible D match to TRBD1 (6 bases). The V end lost 6 bases, the J end lost 10 bases, and 14 bases lay between the germline ends. This CDR3 contains 11 residues. Germline V gene data show CDR1 as DFQATT and CDR2 as SNEGSKA (reference sequence). The CDR3 coding sequence is TGCAGTGCAGACGACAGGTCCTCGCAGTATTTT. It specifies CSADDRSSQYF.

The chain uses TRBV14 and TRBJ2-4, with TRBD2 identical over 11 bases. With 11 bases clipped from V and 0 bases from J, the junction kept 18 bases outside the gene matches. CDR1 SGHDN and CDR2 FVKESK come from the germline V gene. There are 19 residues in the CDR3. CDR3 amino acids: CASANVSSGRTLAKNIQYF. As DNA, the CDR3 is TGTGCCTCAGCCAACGTTTCTAGCGGGAGGACCCTAGCCAAAAACATTCAGTACTTC.

The J gene is TRBJ2-1, the V gene TRBV7-9; TRBD2 is a possible D gene (5 bases). The CDR3 extends over 15 amino acids. Trimming cost V 3 bases and J 0 bases, with 9 bases left between them. Germline V gene lookup returns CDR1 SEHNR and CDR2 FQNEAQ (reference sequence). The CDR3 is CASSFSEFSYNEQFF. The CDR3 bases are TGTGCCAGCAGCTTTAGCGAGTTCTCCTACAATGAGCAGTTCTTC.

This clone has only a few counts. This chain joins TRBV19 and TRBJ1-2, with TRBD1 identical over 8 bases. With V trimmed by 7 bases and J by 3 bases, 16 bases remained unmatched. Germline V gene sequence: CDR1 LNHDA, CDR2 SQIVND (reference sequence). This CDR3 spans 17 amino acids. The CDR3 bases are TGTGCCAGTACCGAACCCGGGCCCGGACAGGGTGACTATGGCTACACCTTC. It codes for CASTEPGPGQGDYGYTF.

The CDR3 protein is CASSLVGQGDYGYTF. Written as DNA, the CDR3 is TGTGCCAGCAGCTTGGTTGGGCAGGGCGACTATGGCTACACCTTC. V usage is TRBV5-6 and J usage is TRBJ1-2, with D maybe TRBD1 (5 bases). Looked up from germline, CDR1 is SGHDT and CDR2 is YYEEEE. This CDR3 is 15 amino acids long. The V end lost 0 bases, the J end lost 3 bases, and 12 bases lay between the germline ends.

The chain joins TRBV5-4 to TRBJ2-1; 9 bases agree with TRBD1. The CDR3 loop spans 14 amino acids. The germline gives CDR1 SGHNT, CDR2 YYREEE (reference sequence). The V and J ends lost 8 bases and 4 bases, in that order; junction bases with no gene match: 7. In DNA form, the CDR3 reads TGTGCCAGTGAGGGACAGGGAGTTTACAATGAGCAGTTCTTC. Translated, it gives CASEGQGVYNEQFF.

This chain connects TRBV10-2 to TRBJ2-1; tentative D call: TRBD2 (5 bases). This CDR3 has 17 residues. Germline V gene sequence: CDR1 WSHSY, CDR2 SAAADI. V lost 2 bases to trimming and J lost 7 bases, with 21 bases between them. The DNA of the CDR3 is TGCGCCAGCAGTGAGCACTCTAGCAGACCCTTTCGAAATGAGCAGTTCTTC. This gives the protein CASSEHSSRPFRNEQFF.

V gene TRBV14 combines with J gene TRBJ2-2, with 8 bases matching TRBD1. The V gene end was trimmed by 4 bases and the J gene end by 4 bases; junction bases not matched to a gene: 8. The CDR3 contains 16 residues. Per the germline V gene, CDR1 is SGHDN and CDR2 is FVKESK. The DNA of the CDR3 is TGTGCCAGCAGCCGCCGGACAGGGCGAGCCACCGGGGAGCTGTTTTTT. Encoded protein: CASSRRTGRATGELFF.

V is TRBV6-6 and J is TRBJ2-5; TRBD2 is a possible D gene (5 bases). CDR1 is MNHNY, CDR2 SVGAGI, per germline (reference sequence). Trimming removed 6 bases at V and 5 bases at J, with 13 bases between. The CDR3 is 13 amino acids. CDR3 nucleotide sequence: TGTGCCAGCAGCCTCAGTGAGCGGGAGACCCAGTACTTC. Amino acids: CASSLSERETQYF.

The V gene is TRBV7-9, the J gene TRBJ2-5; TRBD1 matches at 11 bases. J lost 4 bases, V lost 4 bases, and 8 bases had no gene match. Germline-derived CDR1 and CDR2 are SEHNR and FQNEAQ (reference sequence). The CDR3 is 16 amino acids. CDR3: CASSSFGGTGGETQYF. The CDR3 nucleotides read TGTGCCAGCAGCTCCTTTGGAGGGACAGGGGGAGAGACCCAGTACTTC.

The genes are TRBV4-3 and TRBJ1-2, with D unresolved. The CDR3 is made up of 14 amino acids. V was shortened by 4 bases and J by 2 bases, with 11 bases between the two germline ends. The V gene's germline CDR1 is LGHNA and CDR2 YSLEER. The CDR3 nucleotides are TGCGCCAGCAGCCTCACGACGGGAAACTATGGCTACACCTTC. It codes for CASSLTTGNYGYTF.

V is TRBV2 and J is TRBJ1-5, with 7 positions matching TRBD1. This CDR3 is built from 14 residues. Trimming removed 4 bases from V and 6 bases from J; junction bases left unmatched: 6. Germline loops: CDR1 SNHLY, CDR2 FYNNEI. CDR3 DNA sequence: TGTGCCAGCAGTGCTGGGACAGCAGGTCAGCCCCAGCATTTT. Protein sequence: CASSAGTAGQPQHF.

V gene TRBV7-2 combines with J gene TRBJ2-1; 9 bases match TRBD2. V was pared by 5 bases and J by 9 bases, with 11 bases of the junction left unmatched. CDR1 SGHTA and CDR2 FQGNSA come from the germline V gene. CDR3 length: 15 residues. In DNA form, the CDR3 reads TGTGCCAGCAGCATGCGGGGGGGCCTAGGGCTTGAGCAGTTCTTC. The encoded protein is CASSMRGGLGLEQFF.

This chain links TRBV6-1 with TRBJ1-1, with D maybe TRBD1 (5 bases). The CDR3 is 12 residues long. In germline, CDR1 is MNHNS, CDR2 SASEGT. Between the trimmed V and J ends, which lost 8 bases and 2 bases, there was a span of 9 bases. The CDR3 DNA is TGTGCCAGCGGACACCTAAACACTGAAGCTTTCTTT. Protein sequence: CASGHLNTEAFF.

V gene TRBV15 combines with J gene TRBJ2-5, with 9 positions matching TRBD2. Germline loops: CDR1 LNHNV, CDR2 YYDKDF (reference sequence). This CDR3 has 16 amino acids. V was clipped by 1 base and J by 5 bases; unmatched bases: 8. CDR3 nucleotide sequence: TGTGCCACCAGCAGAGTCGCGCAGCGGGGGGTCGAGACCCAGTACTTC. Translation gives CATSRVAQRGVETQYF.

V is TRBV6-1 and J is TRBJ1-2; TRBD1 matches 10 bases. The germline CDR1 and CDR2 sequences are MNHNS and SASEGT. J was trimmed by 13 bases and V by 4 bases; bases with no gene match: 3. The CDR3 is made up of 11 amino acids. The CDR3 DNA sequence: TGTGCCAGCAGTGGACAGGGGGCCCCCACCTTC. Translation: CASSGQGAPTF.

The chain is built from TRBV15 and TRBJ2-1; perhaps TRBD2 as D (6 bases). The length of the CDR3 is 16 residues. Trimming left V 5 bases short and J 8 bases short, with 22 bases between. Germline CDR1 LNHNV, CDR2 YYDKDF (reference sequence). The CDR3 DNA follows: TGTGCCACCAGCCAAACAAGGGACTCCCGTCCAGATGAGCAGTTCTTC. Residues: CATSQTRDSRPDEQFF.

The chain uses TRBV2 and TRBJ2-7, with a weak D call TRBD1 (6 bases). Germline lookup yields CDR1 SNHLY and CDR2 FYNNEI. This CDR3 has 14 residues. V was trimmed by 6 bases and J by 2 bases, leaving 14 bases between them. The CDR3 DNA follows: TGTGCCAGCAGGGCCGGGACACCGACCTACGAGCAGTACTTC. It encodes CASRAGTPTYEQYF.

In nucleotides, the CDR3 is TGCAGCGTCGGTAGGGGAGGGATTGGGTACGAGCAGTACTTC. This gives the protein CSVGRGGIGYEQYF. The chain links TRBV29-1 to TRBJ2-7, with TRBD2 matching 7 bases. Germline-derived CDR1 and CDR2 are SQVTM and ANQGSEA. V dropped 6 bases and J dropped 4; count of bases not matched to a gene: 12. The CDR3 is 14 amino acids.

The table lists this clone with a count of one. The chain uses TRBV5-6 and TRBJ2-3, with D perhaps matching TRBD2 (6 bases). V was pared by 0 bases and J by 5 bases, with 13 bases between. CDR1 is SGHDT, CDR2 YYEEEE, per germline. The CDR3 totals 15 residues. DNA of the CDR3: TGTGCCAGCAGCTTGGACGGCGGGAATGGAGATACGCAGTATTTT. It yields the protein CASSLDGGNGDTQYF. Full variable domain (remainder filled in from reference TRBV5-6 and TRBJ2-3): DAGVTQSPTHLIKTRGQQVTLRCSPKSGHDTVSWYQQALGQGPQFIFQYYEEEERQRGNFPDRFSGHQFPNYSSELNVNALLLGDSALYLCASSLDGGNGDTQYFGPGTRLTVL.

The gene calls are TRBV4-1 and TRBJ2-1, with a weak D call TRBD2 (5 bases). Per the germline V gene, CDR1 is MGHRA and CDR2 is YSYEKL. Deletions cut 0 bases from V and 1 base from J, with 7 bases between. This CDR3 has 15 amino acids. CDR3 amino acids: CASSQDEGSYNEQFF. Here the CDR3 DNA reads TGCGCCAGCAGCCAAGATGAGGGTTCCTACAATGAGCAGTTCTTC.

The rearrangement joins TRBV5-5 to TRBJ2-7; TRBD1 matches 8 bases. The germline gives CDR1 SGHKS, CDR2 YYEKEE (reference sequence). The ends lost 0 bases at V and 3 bases at J; junction bases unmatched: 5. CDR3 length: 15 residues. CDR3 nucleotide sequence: TGTGCCAGCAGCTTGGAGGGTGACAGGGGCTACGAGCAGTACTTC. Protein: CASSLEGDRGYEQYF. Based on the CDR3 plus reference TRBV5-5 and TRBJ2-7, the full variable domain is DAGVTQSPTHLIKTRGQQVTLRCSPISGHKSVSWYQQVLGQGPQFIFQYYEKEERGRGNFPDRFSARQFPNYSSELNVNALLLGDSALYLCASSLEGDRGYEQYFGPGTRLTVT.

The J gene is TRBJ2-1, the V gene TRBV19; 7 bases are a match to TRBD1. The trim removed 11 bases at V and 8 bases at J, leaving 6 bases unmatched. CDR3 length: 11 residues. The germline V gene has CDR1 LNHDA and CDR2 SQIVND (reference sequence). CDR3 sequence reads: CAGGQWDEQFF. The CDR3 bases are TGTGCCGGGGGACAGTGGGATGAGCAGTTCTTC.

This sequence joins TRBV23-1 and TRBJ2-7; TRBD2 matches 8 bases. Being an ORF, TRBV23-1 has a function that is uncertain. CDR3 size: 14 residues. V lost 2 bases to trimming and J lost 0 bases; unmatched junction nucleotides: 0. CDR3 region: CASSQSGSSYEQYF. CDR3 DNA: TGCGCCAGCAGTCAAAGCGGGAGCTCCTACGAGCAGTACTTC.

This clone was seen a few times. The genes are TRBV6-6 and TRBJ2-5; possibly TRBD1 for D (5 bases). CDR3 length: 13 residues. Germline CDR1 reads MNHNY; CDR2 reads SVGAGI (reference sequence). Between the trimmed V and J ends, which lost 7 bases and 2 bases, there was a span of 11 bases. CDR3 sequence: CASNLDSQETQYF. The CDR3 nucleotides read TGTGCCAGCAACCTCGACAGTCAAGAGACCCAGTACTTC.